Listed below are T cell receptor beta chains from one sample, sequenced in a study of T cell responses to AZD1222 COVID-19 vaccine. The method was immunoSEQ multiplex PCR; TCRdb's version includes in-frame clones alone and lacks a portion of them. The sample contains 100,000 to 130,000 clones, around nine tenths of which appear only once. Sequences were derived from peripheral blood, sampled on day 0 of MenACWY control vaccination. Receptor source: an adult in good health. Both conserved end residues are part of each CDR3. The D gene is left open where the match is weak. Only part of the rows carry a size: once, few, many, or a class if the clone is expanded.

CDR3 protein	CDR3 DNA	V gene	J gene	clone size	D gene
CASSATGPQATLHF	TGTGCCAGCAGCGCAACGGGACCCCAGGCAACCCTCCACTTT	TRBV7-9	TRBJ1-6	.	.
CASCADGAFNQPQHF	TGTGCCAGCTGTGCGGATGGGGCCTTCAATCAGCCCCAGCATTTT	TRBV5-5	TRBJ1-5	once	.
CASSTRTSEYNEQFF	TGTGCCAGCAGCACTCGGACTAGCGAATACAATGAGCAGTTCTTC	TRBV9	TRBJ2-1	.	TRBD2
CASSGGGRDTQYF	TGTGCCAGCAGCGGGGGGGGAAGAGATACGCAGTATTTT	TRBV4-2	TRBJ2-3	.	TRBD2
CASSVATGGGGSNQPQHF	TGTGCCAGCAGCGTAGCTACAGGGGGCGGGGGTAGCAATCAGCCCCAGCATTTT	TRBV9	TRBJ1-5	.	TRBD1
CASSPIAGLSYEQYF	TGCGCCAGCAGCCCAATTGCAGGTCTCTCCTACGAGCAGTACTTC	TRBV5-1	TRBJ2-7	.	.
CASSQDRLAGGHNEQFF	TGCGCCAGCAGCCAAGATCGGCTAGCGGGGGGCCACAATGAGCAGTTCTTC	TRBV4-3	TRBJ2-1	.	TRBD2
CASSVDGAPGDEQFF	TGTGCCAGCAGCGTAGACGGGGCCCCCGGGGATGAGCAGTTCTTC	TRBV9	TRBJ2-1	.	.
CASSEYSQETQYF	TGTGCCAGCAGTGAATACAGCCAAGAGACCCAGTACTTC	TRBV25-1	TRBJ2-5	.	.
CASTGLAGSFSEQYF	TGCGCCAGCACCGGATTAGCGGGGAGTTTTTCTGAGCAGTACTTC	TRBV10-1	TRBJ2-7	.	TRBD2
CASSLGLSETEAFF	TGTGCCAGCAGCTTGGGCTTATCGGAAACTGAAGCTTTCTTT	TRBV5-6	TRBJ1-1	few	.
CASRRQGANTGELFF	TGTGCCAGCAGGCGACAGGGGGCTAACACCGGGGAGCTGTTTTTT	TRBV6-5	TRBJ2-2	.	TRBD1
CASSQPGRGSPLHF	TGTGCCAGCAGCCAACCGGGACGGGGTTCACCCCTCCACTTT	TRBV3-1/TRBV3-2	TRBJ1-6	once	.
CASSEDMRQPQHF	TGTGCCAGCAGTGAAGATATGAGGCAGCCCCAGCATTTT	TRBV2	TRBJ1-5	once	.
CASTPRGSGGAVGEQYF	TGTGCCAGCACCCCCCGTGGGAGCGGGGGGGCGGTAGGGGAGCAGTACTTC	TRBV7-2	TRBJ2-7	few	TRBD2
CASSLQGTSGTGELFF	TGTGCCAGCAGCTTACAGGGGACGTCGGGCACCGGGGAGCTGTTTTTT	TRBV7-2	TRBJ2-2	once	.
CASRGQGYSGANVLTF	TGTGCCAGCAGAGGACAGGGGTACTCTGGGGCCAACGTCCTGACTTTC	TRBV3-1/TRBV3-2	TRBJ2-6	.	TRBD1
CASSLGHPNTEAFF	TGTGCCAGCAGTCTCGGGCACCCGAACACTGAAGCTTTCTTT	TRBV28	TRBJ1-1	.	.
CASTSDLNQPQHF	TGCGCCAGCACCTCGGATCTCAATCAGCCCCAGCATTTT	TRBV4-1	TRBJ1-5	.	.
CASSHGTSGGSPLDTQYF	TGTGCCAGCAGCCACGGGACTAGCGGGGGCTCACCGTTGGATACGCAGTATTTT	TRBV3-1/TRBV3-2	TRBJ2-3	.	TRBD2
CASSKGGRGTEAFF	TGTGCCAGCAGCAAAGGTGGCAGGGGCACTGAAGCTTTCTTT	TRBV21-1	TRBJ1-1	.	.
CASRIRQKYNEQFF	TGTGCCAGCAGAATACGACAGAAATACAATGAGCAGTTCTTC	TRBV6-5	TRBJ2-1	.	.
CASSFTSGESGQFF	TGCGCCAGCAGCTTCACTAGCGGGGAATCGGGGCAGTTCTTC	TRBV5-1	TRBJ2-1	.	TRBD2
CASSPRGSAGELFF	TGTGCCAGCAGTCCCAGGGGCTCGGCCGGGGAGCTGTTTTTT	TRBV27	TRBJ2-2	few	.
CASSWAYEQYF	TGTGCCAGCAGCTGGGCCTACGAGCAGTACTTC	TRBV6-2/TRBV6-3	TRBJ2-7	.	.
CASGGQGRSMNTEAFF	TGTGCCAGTGGCGGACAGGGCCGAAGCATGAACACTGAAGCTTTCTTT	TRBV19	TRBJ1-1	.	TRBD1